This record concerns one T cell receptor beta chain sequence. The target antigen is unknown. An even split of each subset's genomic DNA across several immunoSEQ plates was performed. Produced via immunoSEQ multiplex PCR; TCRdb's table is partial and in-frame only. The sample lists about 600,000 clones, less than 98% seen once, with roughly 0.055% in the top ten. This CDR3 has 16 residues. This sample was taken from a study of shared clonotypes between healthy human individuals. Regarding the study as a whole: It was the non-shared clonotypes that had lower generation probabilities than clonotypes shared by all four donors.

This chain joins TRBV6-7 and TRBJ2-5; D is unresolved. The tail of the sequence fits TRBJ2-7 better, so the J call may be wrong. TRBV6-7 is placed among ORFs of uncertain function. The sequence was collected from a woman aged 25-40 years in good health. What was sequenced was naive CD4+ T cells sorted from blood. Specified subset: CD45RA+ positively selected. CDR3 in amino acids: CASSPLYWGYSYEQYF. DNA for the CDR3: TGTGCCAGCAGTCCTCTCTACTGGGGTTACTCCTACGAGCAGTACTTC.